The source of this TCR beta chain is a study of cytomegalovirus exposure and HLA in healthy donors. Findings of the study overall: The study designated 150 to 200 TCR beta chains cytomegalovirus-associated. Many donors carried some public TCRs, although rarity characterized most TCR sequences. In vitro, a few CMV-associated chains proved specific for CMV antigens.

This table comes from immunoSEQ multiplex PCR, and its TCRdb copy is limited to in-frame clones, with some not included. The sample yields about 200,000 clones, around 83% seen once. The CDR3 sequence is 14 residues long. Germline CDR1 is SGHAT and CDR2 is FQNNGV. With 3 bases removed from V and 0 bases from J, the gap between germline ends came to 9 bases. This clone appeared a few times. Its specificity is unknown. The specimen sequenced was PBMCs. This sequence was found in a woman in her twenties or thirties in good health and CMV-seropositive. J is TRBJ2-7 and V is TRBV11-2; possible D gene TRBD2, 6 bases. CDR3 sequence (DNA): TGTGCCAGCAGCTTCGGGGGAAACTCCTACGAGCAGTACTTC. Translation gives CASSFGGNSYEQYF.